A single sample is the source of the 21 T cell receptor beta chains below, sequenced in a study of T-cell reconstitution after alpha-beta-depleted transplantation in children. For TCRbeta, the library was prepared with unique molecular identifiers. MiXCR, applied by TCRdb to the PCR reads, yields one record per CDR3 protein. Among hundreds of thousands of distinct CDR3 sequences listed, approximately 8% were seen once. The material was PBMCs, mostly from graft donor cells, obtained 180 days after TCRalphabeta/CD19-depleted stem cell transplant. These receptors were collected from a male patient between 5 and 17 years old who had a stem cell transplant for acute lymphoblastic leukemia, so the T cells may come from the graft donor.

This clonotype showed up many times. The rearrangement uses TRBV11-2 and TRBJ1-4; D might be TRBD1 (5 bases). Deletions cut 1 base from V and 2 bases from J, with 14 bases between. There are 17 residues in the CDR3. Germline V gene data show CDR1 as SGHAT and CDR2 as FQNNGV. CDR3 in DNA: TGTGCCAGCAGCTTAGGTCGGTTTGGGGCGACTAATGAAAAACTGTTTTTT. This sequence encodes CASSLGRFGATNEKLFF.

This clonotype was observed at least ten times. V and J are TRBV7-2 and TRBJ2-5; TRBD2 is a possible D gene (7 bases). The CDR3 sequence is 14 residues long. Looked up from germline, CDR1 is SGHTA and CDR2 is FQGNSA. The germline V and J ends were trimmed by 5 bases and 7 bases, with 17 bases remaining between them. In nucleotides, the CDR3 is TGTGCCAGCAGCCTAGACCGGGGGGCGGTGACCCAGTACTTC. Amino acid sequence: CASSLDRGAVTQYF.

The chain has TRBV7-8 and TRBJ1-5; 9 nucleotides agree with TRBD1. CDR1 and CDR2 (germline): SGHVS, FQNEAQ. V gave up 5 bases and J gave up 4 bases; unmatched junction bases: 9. The CDR3 is 16 residues long. The CDR3 region is CASSRGQGAFNQPQHF. The CDR3 nucleotides read TGTGCCAGCAGCCGGGGACAGGGTGCCTTTAATCAGCCCCAGCATTTT.

This clonotype has ten or more counts. The chain uses TRBV7-7 and TRBJ2-3, with 13 nucleotides matching TRBD2. This CDR3 has 16 residues. The ends lost 5 bases at V and 5 bases at J; junction bases unmatched: 7. In germline, CDR1 is SSHAT, CDR2 FNYEAQ (reference sequence). Here the CDR3 reads CASSAELAGGQDTQYF. CDR3 in DNA: TGTGCCAGCAGCGCCGAACTAGCGGGGGGGCAAGATACGCAGTATTTT.

This clonotype was seen at least ten times. The chain is built from TRBV20-1 and TRBJ2-3; perhaps TRBD1 as D (6 bases). Trimming cost V 3 bases and J 2 bases, with 9 bases left between them. The CDR3 extends over 13 amino acids. Germline loops: CDR1 DFQATT, CDR2 SNEGSKA (reference sequence). CDR3 sequence (DNA): TGCAGTGCTAGGAGGGGGAACACAGATACGCAGTATTTT. Its protein product is CSARRGNTDTQYF.

This clonotype was seen at least ten times. This chain links TRBV20-1 with TRBJ2-1; the match to TRBD2 covers 7 bases. The germline V gene encodes CDR1 DFQATT and CDR2 SNEGSKA (reference sequence). The ends lost 4 bases at V and 0 bases at J; junction bases unmatched: 3. The CDR3 consists of 14 residues. The CDR3 coding sequence is TGCAGTGCTAACGGCGGGAGCTCCTACAATGAGCAGTTCTTC. This sequence encodes CSANGGSSYNEQFF.

This chain links TRBV11-2 with TRBJ2-7; tentative D call: TRBD1 (6 bases). Germline lookup yields CDR1 SGHAT and CDR2 FQNNGV. Trimming cost V 4 bases and J 4 bases, with 11 bases left between them. The CDR3 covers 13 residues. CDR3: CASSWTVQYEQYF. CDR3 DNA: TGTGCCAGCAGCTGGACAGTCCAATACGAGCAGTACTTC.

This clonotype was observed a few times. The rearrangement joins TRBV4-3 to TRBJ2-7; D unclear. The CDR3 is 13 residues long. Trimming removed 3 bases at V and 3 bases at J, with 9 bases between. The germline V gene has CDR1 LGHNA and CDR2 YSLEER. The DNA of the CDR3 is TGCGCCAGCAGCCAGTCATGGGGCTACGAGCAGTACTTC. This encodes CASSQSWGYEQYF.

This clonotype was detected a few times. The rearrangement links TRBV7-3 to TRBJ2-1; 9 nucleotides align to TRBD1. This CDR3 spans 17 amino acids. V was clipped by 5 bases and J by 3 bases; unmatched bases: 11. From germline, CDR1 is SGHTA and CDR2 FQGTGA. The CDR3 sequence is CASSPHTGGNFYNEQFF. The CDR3, as DNA: TGTGCCAGCAGCCCCCACACAGGGGGCAATTTCTACAATGAGCAGTTCTTC.

Many counts were recorded for this clonotype. The genes are TRBV4-1 and TRBJ2-3; 7 nucleotides line up with TRBD2. The V and J ends lost 3 bases and 2 bases, in that order; junction bases with no gene match: 8. Germline CDR1 and CDR2: MGHRA and YSYEKL. The CDR3 runs 16 residues. For the CDR3, the DNA is TGCGCCAGCAGCCACCTAGGGACTATTTTCACAGATACGCAGTATTTT. Translating gives CASSHLGTIFTDTQYF.

This clonotype occurred many times. The CDR3: CASSVGGQTEAFF. The CDR3 DNA is TGTGCCAGCAGCGTAGGAGGACAAACTGAAGCTTTCTTT. The chain has TRBV9 and TRBJ1-1; maybe TRBD1 (5 bases). Per the germline V gene, CDR1 is SGDLS and CDR2 is YYNGEE. V gave up 0 bases and J gave up 5 bases, with 8 bases separating them. CDR3 length: 13 amino acids.

This clonotype was counted ten times or more. The CDR3 DNA sequence: TGTGCCAGCACCCTGGTAGGGGGCGGAACCGGGGAGCTGTTTTTT. This translates into CASTLVGGGTGELFF. The V and J genes are TRBV7-3 and TRBJ2-2; 7 nucleotides agree with TRBD1. This CDR3 has 15 residues. Germline lookup yields CDR1 SGHTA and CDR2 FQGTGA. Unmatched junction bases numbered 10, after V lost 7 bases and J lost 5 bases.

This clonotype has ten or more counts. This chain links TRBV15 with TRBJ1-4; the D is unclear. V gave up 0 bases and J gave up 10 bases, with 15 bases separating them. Germline CDR1 and CDR2: LNHNV and YYDKDF (reference sequence). CDR3 length: 15 amino acids. The CDR3 is CATSRDRRPMGKLFF. In DNA form, the CDR3 reads TGTGCCACCAGCAGAGACCGGCGGCCCATGGGAAAACTGTTTTTT.

Ten or more counts support this clonotype. It may be a read error: a sequence one base away is much more abundant. The rearrangement links TRBV6-6 to TRBJ2-7; D remains unclear. The CDR3 is 11 amino acids. V shed 5 bases and J shed 4 bases, with 6 bases lying between them. CDR1 and CDR2 (germline): MNHNY, SVGAGI (reference sequence). The CDR3 DNA reads TGTGCCAGCAGTCCCGAGTACGAGCAGTACTTC. This gives the protein CASSPEYEQYF.

At least ten counts were recorded for this clonotype. The CDR3 region is CASSQDTDRGGGYYYGYTF. As DNA, the CDR3 is TGCGCCAGCAGCCAAGATACGGACAGGGGTGGAGGGTATTACTATGGCTACACCTTC. This chain links TRBV4-3 with TRBJ1-2; TRBD1 aligns across 9 bases. The CDR3 covers 19 residues. V gave up 0 bases and J gave up 3 bases; unmatched junction bases: 14. Per germline, CDR1 LGHNA and CDR2 YSLEER.

This clonotype was counted at least ten times. The chain employs TRBV4-3 and TRBJ2-1; 7 nucleotides align to TRBD2. CDR1 and CDR2 from the germline V gene are LGHNA and YSLEER. This CDR3 is built from 17 residues. Germline trimming cut 4 bases from V and 1 base from J; bases unmatched to any gene: 10. DNA for the CDR3: TGCGCCAGCAGCCTGGGGACTATACTCGGGTCCTACAATGAGCAGTTCTTC. Protein sequence: CASSLGTILGSYNEQFF.

This clonotype was found many times. The V gene is TRBV9, the J gene TRBJ2-5; perhaps TRBD2 as D (6 bases). Germline assignment: CDR1 SGDLS and CDR2 YYNGEE. CDR3 length equals 15 residues. The V gene lost 4 bases and the J gene lost 3 bases, with 16 bases spanning the gap. The CDR3 loop reads CASSTLPGLKETQYF. The CDR3 DNA sequence: TGTGCCAGCAGCACCCTCCCGGGACTCAAAGAGACCCAGTACTTC.

This clonotype was picked up many times. J is TRBJ2-3 and V is TRBV9; 8 nucleotides match TRBD1. Trimming at V came to 2 bases and at J to 3 bases, leaving 5 bases not matched to a gene. CDR3 length: 15 residues. In germline, CDR1 is SGDLS, CDR2 YYNGEE. In nucleotides, the CDR3 is TGTGCCAGCAGCGTGCTCCGACAGGGGACAGATACGCAGTATTTT. This codes for CASSVLRQGTDTQYF.

This clonotype was counted ten times or more. This chain connects TRBV6-1 to TRBJ2-7; 9 bases align to TRBD2. Germline CDR1 and CDR2: MNHNS and SASEGT. Trimming cost V 10 bases and J 3 bases; bases outside gene matches: 16. The CDR3 extends over 16 amino acids. The CDR3 nucleotides read TGTGCCACCGTCCCTGCGGGGGGGCCTCTAGTCTACGAGCAGTACTTC. Its translation: CATVPAGGPLVYEQYF.

The gene calls are TRBV3-1 and TRBJ2-7, with TRBD2 identical over 8 bases. Germline CDR1 is LGHDT and CDR2 is YNNKEL (reference sequence). V lost 3 bases to trimming and J lost 0 bases; unmatched junction nucleotides: 7. The CDR3 extends over 16 amino acids. The CDR3 coding sequence is TGTGCCAGCAGCCACCTACTAGCGGCCAGCTCCTACGAGCAGTACTTC. Its translation is CASSHLLAASSYEQYF.

This clonotype was observed at least ten times. V gene TRBV3-1 combines with J gene TRBJ1-3; D remains unclear. The V and J ends lost 8 bases and 0 bases respectively, with 8 bases between them. Germline V CDR1 and CDR2: LGHDT, YNNKEL (reference sequence). This CDR3 region has 13 residues. CDR3 residues: CASADNSGNTIYF. As DNA, the CDR3 is TGTGCCAGCGCAGACAACTCTGGAAACACCATATATTTT.